This passage covers 2 T cell receptor beta chains from one sample sequenced in a study of regulatory T cells in long-lasting Graves disease. Libraries of TCR beta came from iRepertoire HTBI primers plus Arm-PCR of CDR3 regions. TCRdb re-called the multiplex PCR reads through MiXCR, storing one row per CDR3 protein. Found here are 410,000 or so distinct CDR3 sequences, about 15% of them singletons; the top ten hold about a sixth. As for time point: newly diagnosed GD, antithyroid drugs for less than 3 months. Following extraction of RNA from PBMCs, that RNA was used to make the TCR library. These data were also reused for a study on T cells in Graves' hyperthyroidism and ophthalmopathy.

The source was peripheral blood mononuclear cells (PBMCs), collected at new diagnosis, from a patient treated with antithyroid drugs. Source of these receptors: a woman in her 30s with Graves disease.

In its sample, this clonotype was seen a few times. The J gene is TRBJ2-1, the V gene TRBV24-1, with 7 bases fitting TRBD1. From germline, CDR1 is KGHDR and CDR2 SFDVKD. V lost 1 base to trimming and J lost 13 bases; unmatched junction nucleotides: 3. CDR3 size: 12 residues. The CDR3 region has the DNA TGTGCCACCAGTGATTTTGGGACAGAACAGTTCTTC. It translates to CATSDFGTEQFF.

This clonotype was recorded at least ten times. The chain links TRBV6-5 to TRBJ1-1; D call uncertain. The CDR3 length is 18 residues. V was trimmed by 0 bases and J by 0 bases, leaving 17 bases between them. The germline CDR1 and CDR2 sequences are MNHEY and SVGAGI. The CDR3 DNA reads as TGTGCCAGCAGTTACTCGACCACAGCGAGAAAAATGAACACTGAAGCTTTCTTT. As protein: CASSYSTTARKMNTEAFF.